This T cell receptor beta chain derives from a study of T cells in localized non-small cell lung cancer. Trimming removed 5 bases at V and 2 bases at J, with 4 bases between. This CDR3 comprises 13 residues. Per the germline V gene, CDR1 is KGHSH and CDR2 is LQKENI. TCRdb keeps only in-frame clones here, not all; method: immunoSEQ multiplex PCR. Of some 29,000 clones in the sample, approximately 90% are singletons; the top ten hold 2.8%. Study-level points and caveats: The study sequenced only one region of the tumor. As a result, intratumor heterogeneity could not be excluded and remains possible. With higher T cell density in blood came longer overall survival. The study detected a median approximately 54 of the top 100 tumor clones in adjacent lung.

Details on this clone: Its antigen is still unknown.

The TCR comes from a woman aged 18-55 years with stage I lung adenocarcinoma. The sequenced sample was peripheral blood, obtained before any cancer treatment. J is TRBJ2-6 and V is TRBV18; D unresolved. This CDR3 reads CASSGTGANVLTF. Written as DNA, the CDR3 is TGTGCCAGCTCAGGAACTGGGGCCAACGTCCTGACTTTC.